Listed below are T cell receptor beta chains from one sample, sequenced in a study of T cell repertoires in cytomegalovirus infection. TCRdb ran MiXCR on the reads and lists one entry per CDR3 protein. This repertoire shows approximately 170,000 distinct CDR3 sequences, roughly 14% found once; its top ten account for over 20%. Specimen: PBMCs. These receptors were obtained from a human donor in good health (CMV status not recorded). Some clones in this sample may be carry-over from other donors' samples. CDR3s include the opening cysteine and the closing phenylalanine or tryptophan. Each record gives: D gene, V gene, CDR3 protein. The D gene is left open where the match is weak.

D: TRBD1; V: TRBV6-2/TRBV6-3; CDR3: CATSEGGNTGELFF
D: NA; V: TRBV7-8; CDR3: CASSLVSNGEQFF
D: NA; V: TRBV29-1; CDR3: CSVGETYGYTF
D: TRBD1; V: TRBV9; CDR3: CASSLGQGNSDEQFF
D: NA; V: TRBV6-5; CDR3: CASRRDSLSYTF
D: NA; V: TRBV20-1; CDR3: CSAFGGLARGGSYEQYF
D: NA; V: TRBV6-6; CDR3: CASSPDQGYGEKLFF
D: TRBD1; V: TRBV7-9; CDR3: CASSAGQGNTIYF
D: NA; V: TRBV12-3/TRBV12-4; CDR3: CASSFSVLSEQFF
D: TRBD1; V: TRBV5-1; CDR3: CASSQTGSKNYEQYF
D: NA; V: TRBV2; CDR3: CASSGNPGGSNTQYF
D: TRBD2; V: TRBV7-2; CDR3: CASSIQREGYNEQFF
D: TRBD1; V: TRBV7-6; CDR3: CASSLGDSSGNTIYF
D: NA; V: TRBV5-1; CDR3: CASSSTSRTESGNTIYF
D: TRBD1; V: TRBV12-3/TRBV12-4; CDR3: CASSLGQMGDYTF
D: NA; V: TRBV5-6; CDR3: CASSSTWDNQPQHF
D: TRBD2; V: TRBV12-3/TRBV12-4; CDR3: CASRLTSGGHLQETQYF
D: TRBD1; V: TRBV4-1; CDR3: CASSQEMTGFNEQFF
D: TRBD1; V: TRBV11-2; CDR3: CASSSKPTGQGYNEQFF
D: NA; V: TRBV29-1; CDR3: CSVAGRTDIYEQYF
D: NA; V: TRBV7-9; CDR3: CASDGDEQFF
D: NA; V: TRBV4-1; CDR3: CASSQMGEGGPQHF
D: NA; V: TRBV28; CDR3: CASNPTGTHFRKEQYF
D: NA; V: TRBV12-3/TRBV12-4; CDR3: CASSPGTSNGYTF
D: NA; V: TRBV28; CDR3: CASSALLGPYEQYF
D: TRBD1; V: TRBV7-2; CDR3: CASSYDRAGYTF
D: TRBD1; V: TRBV7-6; CDR3: CASSLGDRINEKLFF
D: NA; V: TRBV29-1; CDR3: CSARGGGSNQPQHF
D: NA; V: TRBV11-2; CDR3: CASSFGQSYGYTF
D: NA; V: TRBV14; CDR3: CASSRKEGKWTSFF
D: NA; V: TRBV6-4; CDR3: CASAITDTQYF
D: TRBD2; V: TRBV7-8; CDR3: CASSLEQWAGVTFAEQFF
D: TRBD2; V: TRBV6-2/TRBV6-3; CDR3: CASTLAAGEQFF
D: NA; V: TRBV28; CDR3: CASSSRIRRDPGSYNEQFF
D: TRBD2; V: TRBV29-1; CDR3: CSVVLAGRYRTYNEQFF
D: NA; V: TRBV7-3; CDR3: CASSLSGSATLHF
D: TRBD1; V: TRBV5-4; CDR3: CASSQRGQVHEQYF
D: TRBD1; V: TRBV7-9; CDR3: CASSYLVTGDGNTIYF
D: NA; V: TRBV28; CDR3: CASSFPEYGYTF
D: TRBD2; V: TRBV7-2; CDR3: CASSLQRGKGDTQYF
D: TRBD1; V: TRBV20-1; CDR3: CSAYAGQGVSKPTFF
D: TRBD2; V: TRBV19; CDR3: CATSGPGGDTQYF
D: NA; V: TRBV6-6; CDR3: CASSPPERPSYNEQFF
D: NA; V: TRBV6-5; CDR3: CARPRATGSQKTQYF
D: NA; V: TRBV11-2; CDR3: CASSLYHSGNTIYF
D: NA; V: TRBV7-2; CDR3: CASTTGAARGEQYF
D: NA; V: TRBV7-6; CDR3: CASSFKGDPGELFF
D: TRBD2; V: TRBV12-5; CDR3: CASGLVLAGGPREQFF
D: NA; V: TRBV4-1; CDR3: CASSPSLGLANTGELFF
D: NA; V: TRBV3-1; CDR3: CASSQSEIRFGAFF
D: NA; V: TRBV28; CDR3: CASSFNPESSYNEQFF